This TCR beta chain is from a study of blood T cells in healthy people across ages. V shed 6 bases and J 0 bases; nucleotides not matched to a gene: 16. There are 21 residues in the CDR3. CDR1 SNHLY and CDR2 FYNNEI come from the germline V gene. A J-beta primer mix and a sample-barcoded 5' primer were used in a second PCR of about 7 to 12 cycles. TCRdb reprocessed the 5' RACE reads via MiXCR and lists one record per CDR3 protein. The sample consists of roughly 560,000 distinct CDR3 sequences, under 30% of them appearing once. Ten or more counts support this clonotype. This same sample was also part of a study on T cells of mothers and their children.

Sequencing was carried out using blood. The genes are TRBV2 and TRBJ2-4; TRBD2 matches at 14 bases. This sequence was found in a boy between 10 and 17 years old in good health. The CDR3 region has the DNA TGTGCCAGCAGAGGGACCGGGACTAGCGGGAGAAACTTCCTAGCCAAAAACATTCAGTACTTC. It translates to CASRGTGTSGRNFLAKNIQYF.